Below are 2 T cell receptor beta chains sequenced from a single sample in a study of blood T cells in healthy people across ages. For the second PCR, which ran for about 6 to 11 cycles, a sample-barcoded 5' primer and a J-beta primer mix were used. TCRdb re-called the 5' RACE reads through MiXCR, storing one row per CDR3 protein. The sample records about 1.6 million distinct CDR3 sequences, about 32% being singletons. Material: blood. Every receptor here comes from a young woman in good health.

This chain joins TRBV20-1 and TRBJ1-2; the match to TRBD1 covers 9 bases. Per germline, CDR1 DFQATT and CDR2 SNEGSKA (reference sequence). The ends lost 5 bases at V and 4 bases at J; junction bases unmatched: 8. The CDR3 consists of 14 residues. The CDR3: CSAGDRVSGYGYTF. DNA for the CDR3: TGCAGTGCTGGGGACAGGGTTTCGGGCTATGGCTACACCTTC.

This clonotype was seen more than once but under ten times. The chain joins TRBV27 to TRBJ1-1, with D hard to call. V lost 5 bases, J lost 0 bases, and 10 bases lay in between. The CDR3 spans 14 residues. Germline V CDR1 and CDR2: MNHEY, SMNVEV (reference sequence). CDR3 in DNA: TGTGCCAGCAGTCCCAATAATATGAACACTGAAGCTTTCTTT. Translated: CASSPNNMNTEAFF.